This T cell receptor (beta chain) was found in a study of cytomegalovirus exposure and HLA in healthy donors. General observations from the study: According to reports, the classifier identified cytomegalovirus status with high specificity and sensitivity. Earlier findings revealed that most TCR beta V segments proved productive either about 90% or about 30% of the time. A reported reduction in N-insertions relative to the roughly 710-donor mean was seen in an Asian-associated ancestry cluster in a later analysis.

On this clone: Its antigen is still unknown.

Researchers ran the PCR with 60 Vbeta and 13 Jbeta primers. Only in-frame clones appear in the TCRdb table, and some are missing; sequencing was by immunoSEQ multiplex PCR. The table records about 160,000 clones, roughly 70% of them present only once. This clonotype was obtained from a man aged 40-49 years in good health and CMV-seropositive. The sample was PBMCs.

CDR3 loop: CATSRDPGGRETQYF. The CDR3 DNA reads TGTGCCACCAGCAGAGATCCGGGGGGGCGGGAGACCCAGTACTTC. The V call is TRBV15, the J call TRBJ2-5; 8 bases are shared with TRBD2. CDR1 is LNHNV and CDR2 is YYDKDF in the germline V gene (reference sequence). CDR3 length equals 15 residues. Trimming took 0 bases from V and 5 from J; bases not matched to a gene: 5.